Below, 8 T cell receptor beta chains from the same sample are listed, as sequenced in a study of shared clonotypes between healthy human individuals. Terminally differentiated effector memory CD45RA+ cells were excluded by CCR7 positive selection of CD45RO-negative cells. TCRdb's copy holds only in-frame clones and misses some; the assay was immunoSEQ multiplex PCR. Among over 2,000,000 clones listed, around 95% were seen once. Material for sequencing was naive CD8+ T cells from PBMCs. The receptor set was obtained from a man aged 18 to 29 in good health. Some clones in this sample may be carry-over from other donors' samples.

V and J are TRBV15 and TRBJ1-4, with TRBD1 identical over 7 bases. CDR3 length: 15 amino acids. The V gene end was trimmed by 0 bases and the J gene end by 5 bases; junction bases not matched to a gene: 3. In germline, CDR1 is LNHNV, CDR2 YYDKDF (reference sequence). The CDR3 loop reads CATSREQGTNEKLFF. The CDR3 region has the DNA TGTGCCACCAGCAGAGAACAGGGGACGAATGAAAAACTGTTTTTT.

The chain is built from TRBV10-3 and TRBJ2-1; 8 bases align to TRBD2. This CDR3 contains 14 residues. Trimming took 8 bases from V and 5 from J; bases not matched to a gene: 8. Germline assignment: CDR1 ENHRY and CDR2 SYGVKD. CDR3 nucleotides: TGTGCCATCCGGATTAGCGGGGACAACAATGAGCAGTTCTTC. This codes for CAIRISGDNNEQFF.

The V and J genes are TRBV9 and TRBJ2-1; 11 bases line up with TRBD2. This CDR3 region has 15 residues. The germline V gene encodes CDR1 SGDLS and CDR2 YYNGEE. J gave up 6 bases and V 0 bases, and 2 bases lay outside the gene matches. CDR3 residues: CASSVGTSGLNEQFF. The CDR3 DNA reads TGTGCCAGCAGCGTAGGGACTAGCGGGCTCAATGAGCAGTTCTTC.

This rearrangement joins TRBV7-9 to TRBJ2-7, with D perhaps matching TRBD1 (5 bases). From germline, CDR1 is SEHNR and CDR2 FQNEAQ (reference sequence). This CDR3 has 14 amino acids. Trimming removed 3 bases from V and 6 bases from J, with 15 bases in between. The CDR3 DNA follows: TGTGCCAGCAGCTTGAGGACACAAACCCTCGAGCAGTACTTC. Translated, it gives CASSLRTQTLEQYF.

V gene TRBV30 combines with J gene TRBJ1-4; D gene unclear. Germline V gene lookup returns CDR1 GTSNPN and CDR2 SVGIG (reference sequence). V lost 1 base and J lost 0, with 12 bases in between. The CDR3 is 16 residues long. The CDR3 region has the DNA TGTGCCTGGAGTGCAGAGCGGATTGCAACTAATGAAAAACTGTTTTTT. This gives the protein CAWSAERIATNEKLFF. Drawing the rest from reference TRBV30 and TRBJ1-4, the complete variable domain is SQTIHQWPATLVQPVGSPLSLECTVEGTSNPNLYWYRQAAGRGLQLLFYSVGIGQISSEVPQNLSASRPQDRQFILSSKKLLLSDSGFYLCAWSAERIATNEKLFFGSGTQLSVL.

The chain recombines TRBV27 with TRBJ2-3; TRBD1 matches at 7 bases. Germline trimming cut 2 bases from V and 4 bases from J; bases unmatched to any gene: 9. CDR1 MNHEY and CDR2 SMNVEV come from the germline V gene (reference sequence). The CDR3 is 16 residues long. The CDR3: CASSLTTGIGADTQYF. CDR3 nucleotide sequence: TGTGCCAGCAGTTTAACGACAGGGATAGGAGCAGATACGCAGTATTTT.

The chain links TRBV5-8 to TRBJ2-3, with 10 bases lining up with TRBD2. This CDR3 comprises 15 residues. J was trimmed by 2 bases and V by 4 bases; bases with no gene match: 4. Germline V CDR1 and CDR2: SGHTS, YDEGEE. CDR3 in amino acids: CASSATSGVTDTQYF. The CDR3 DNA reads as TGTGCCAGCAGCGCAACTAGCGGGGTCACAGATACGCAGTATTTT.

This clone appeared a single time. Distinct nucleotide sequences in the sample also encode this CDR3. The CDR3 spells CASSIVRGRTEAFF. The CDR3 nucleotides read TGTGCCAGTAGTATAGTAAGGGGGCGCACTGAAGCTTTCTTT. The J gene is TRBJ1-1, the V gene TRBV19; 7 nucleotides match TRBD1. The CDR3 sequence is 14 residues long. After removal of 1 base from V and 4 bases from J, the junction contained 3 bases not matched to a gene. Germline V CDR1 and CDR2: LNHDA, SQIVND (reference sequence).